This paragraph covers one T cell receptor beta chain sequence. What it recognizes is unknown. This sample is part of a study of CD8+CD57+ T cells in acquired aplastic anemia. As for the study in general: Each DNA sample taken from sorted CD4+ and CD8+ cells came to roughly 3.5 ug on average.

Whoever was chosen for sequencing had shown CD8+CD57+ cell expansion by flow cytometry. Profiling that covered TCR beta VDJ and CDR3 relied on genomic DNA as its template. TCRdb itself ran the reads through MiXCR, one entry per CDR3 protein. The table has 310,000 or so distinct CDR3 sequences, 56% seen once. Study-level findings and limits: Patients and controls shared under 35 CD8+ CDR3 sequences, which appeared highly expressed in patients and within their immunodominant clones.

V lost 4 bases to trimming and J lost 6 bases, with 15 bases between them. The CDR3 covers 14 residues. Germline V gene data show CDR1 as WNHNN and CDR2 as SYGVQD (reference sequence). The chain employs TRBV10-1 and TRBJ1-2; no reliable D call. The sequencing sample was made of sorted CD4+, CD8+, or CD8+CD57+ T cells (not recorded which) from PBMCs. This TCR derives from a human donor with aplastic anemia. CDR3: CASSVGEWEHGYTF. CDR3 nucleotides: TGCGCCAGCAGTGTGGGAGAATGGGAACATGGCTACACCTTC.